This entry lists 9 T cell receptor beta chains sequenced from one sample in a study of Graves' ophthalmopathy and Graves' hyperthyroidism. TCR beta CDR3 regions were amplified from RNA transcripts. First-round RT-PCR employed HTBI primers, with a second-round multiplex PCR after it. TCRdb called the multiplex PCR reads again in MiXCR, with one record for every CDR3 protein. The data show roughly 400,000 distinct CDR3 sequences, about 15% seen once. Input material: peripheral blood. The source is an adult woman with stable Graves' hyperthyroidism.

This clonotype was recorded at least ten times. The J gene is TRBJ1-5, the V gene TRBV5-1; perhaps TRBD1 as D (5 bases). V dropped 2 bases and J dropped 4 bases, with 7 bases sitting between them. Germline lookup yields CDR1 SGHRS and CDR2 YFSETQ. This CDR3 has 13 residues. CDR3 region: CASSLQENQPQHF. CDR3 in DNA: TGCGCCAGCAGCTTACAGGAGAATCAGCCCCAGCATTTT.

This clonotype was recorded many times. The chain carries TRBV7-9 and TRBJ1-6, with TRBD1 matching 8 bases. CDR3 length equals 15 residues. From germline, CDR1 is SEHNR and CDR2 FQNEAQ (reference sequence). V was clipped by 4 bases and J by 4 bases; unmatched bases: 3. The CDR3 DNA sequence: TGTGCCAGCAGCTCAGGACAGGGTTATAATTCACCCCTCCACTTT. Translation: CASSSGQGYNSPLHF.

In this sample, this clonotype turned up many times. V and J are TRBV20-1 and TRBJ1-6; D is perhaps TRBD1 (5 bases). Germline V gene sequence: CDR1 DFQATT, CDR2 SNEGSKA (reference sequence). This CDR3 spans 11 amino acids. Between the trimmed V and J ends, which lost 6 bases and 10 bases, there was a span of 10 bases. The CDR3: CSAGRGSPLHF. The CDR3, as DNA: TGCAGTGCCGGTCGGGGGTCACCCCTCCACTTT.

Here the CDR3 DNA reads TGTGCCACAGTTTTAGCTCGACTAGCGGGAGTTTACGAGCAGTACTTC. Translated, it gives CATVLARLAGVYEQYF. This rearrangement joins TRBV28 to TRBJ2-7; 12 bases are a match to TRBD2. The CDR3 length is 16 residues. The V and J ends lost 10 bases and 4 bases, in that order; junction bases with no gene match: 14. The germline CDR1 and CDR2 sequences are MDHEN and SYDVKM.

The V and J genes are TRBV12-3 or TRBV12-4 and TRBJ1-5; D is undetermined. The CDR3 sequence is 14 residues long. Trimming cost V 3 bases and J 4 bases, with 10 bases left between them. The CDR3 spells CASSFPGRNQPQHF. In DNA form, the CDR3 reads TGTGCCAGCAGTTTCCCGGGGAGGAATCAGCCCCAGCATTTT.

The chain is built from TRBV20-1 and TRBJ1-2, with D maybe TRBD1 (5 bases). The CDR3 is 15 amino acids. Looked up from germline, CDR1 is DFQATT and CDR2 is SNEGSKA (reference sequence). The V end was cut by 4 bases, the J end by 6 bases, with 21 bases between. CDR3 in DNA: TGCAGTGCTACCTCTGAGCCTGGCAGGGCCCATGGCTACACCTTC. It specifies CSATSEPGRAHGYTF.

This clonotype was observed at least ten times. The V gene is TRBV18, the J gene TRBJ2-5; D is possibly TRBD1 (6 bases). V was pared by 0 bases and J by 1 base, with 9 bases between. The CDR3 totals 15 residues. Germline V gene data show CDR1 as KGHSH and CDR2 as LQKENI. The CDR3 spells CASSPPTGTQETQYF. In DNA, the CDR3 is TGTGCCAGCTCACCACCTACAGGGACCCAAGAGACCCAGTACTTC.

As to this clonotype: A read error may be the cause here, since a much bigger clone is one base away. The chain employs TRBV11-2 and TRBJ1-6; D is possibly TRBD1 (6 bases). The CDR3 length is 16 residues. Per the germline V gene, CDR1 is SGHAT and CDR2 is FQNNGV. Trimming stripped 3 bases from V and 4 bases from J, with 13 bases between. The CDR3 DNA follows: TGTGCCAGCAGCTTCAGTACAAGGGGGTATAATTCACCCCTCCACTTT. Protein product: CASSFSTRGYNSPLHF.

This clonotype was counted many times. The rearrangement links TRBV28 to TRBJ1-5; D possibly corresponds to TRBD1 (5 bases). Germline V lookup: CDR1 MDHEN, CDR2 SYDVKM. This CDR3 has 16 residues. The germline V and J ends were trimmed by 4 bases and 0 bases, with 13 bases remaining between them. CDR3 nucleotide sequence: TGTGCCAGCAGTTCGGGACCGACTTATAGCAATCAGCCCCAGCATTTT. This encodes CASSSGPTYSNQPQHF.